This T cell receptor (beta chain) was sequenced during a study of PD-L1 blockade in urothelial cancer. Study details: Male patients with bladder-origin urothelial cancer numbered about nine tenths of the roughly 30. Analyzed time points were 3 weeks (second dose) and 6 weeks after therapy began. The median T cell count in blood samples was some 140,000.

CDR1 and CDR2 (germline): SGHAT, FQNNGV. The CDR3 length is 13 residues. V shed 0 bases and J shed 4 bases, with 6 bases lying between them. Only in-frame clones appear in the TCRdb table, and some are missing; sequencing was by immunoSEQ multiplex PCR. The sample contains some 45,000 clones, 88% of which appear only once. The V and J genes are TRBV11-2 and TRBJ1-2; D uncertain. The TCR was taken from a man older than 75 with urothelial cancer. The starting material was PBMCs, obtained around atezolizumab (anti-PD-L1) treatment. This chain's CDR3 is CASSLDSFYGYTF. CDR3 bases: TGTGCCAGCAGCTTAGATAGCTTCTATGGCTACACCTTC.